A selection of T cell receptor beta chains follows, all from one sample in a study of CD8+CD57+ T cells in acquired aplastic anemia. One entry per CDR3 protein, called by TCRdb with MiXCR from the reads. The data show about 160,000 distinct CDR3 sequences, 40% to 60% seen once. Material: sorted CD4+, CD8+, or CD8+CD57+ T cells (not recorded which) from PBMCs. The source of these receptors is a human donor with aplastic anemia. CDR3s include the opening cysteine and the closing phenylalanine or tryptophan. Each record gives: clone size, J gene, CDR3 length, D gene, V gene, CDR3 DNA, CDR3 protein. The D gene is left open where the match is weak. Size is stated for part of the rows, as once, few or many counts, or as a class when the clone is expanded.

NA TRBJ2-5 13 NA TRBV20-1 TGCAGTGCCCGGGGCGGGGTGGGGGAGACCCAGTACTTC CSARGGVGETQYF
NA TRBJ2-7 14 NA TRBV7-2 TGTGCCAGCAGCTTAGATCCGGGGGCCTACGAGCAGTACTTC CASSLDPGAYEQYF
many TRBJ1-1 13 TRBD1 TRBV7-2 TGTGCCAGCAGCTCTGACAGGGGCGCTGAAGCTTTCTTT CASSSDRGAEAFF
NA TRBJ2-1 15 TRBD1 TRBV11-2 TGTGCCAGCAGCTCTGACAGGGGTATTAGCAATGAGCAGTTCTTC CASSSDRGISNEQFF
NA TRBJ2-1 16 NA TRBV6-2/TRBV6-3 TGTGCCAGCAGCTACACAATGCGTAGCTCCTACAATGAGCAGTTCTTC CASSYTMRSSYNEQFF
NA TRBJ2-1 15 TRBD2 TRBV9 TGTGCCAGCAGCGTAGCAGCGGGATTTTACAATGAGCAGTTCTTC CASSVAAGFYNEQFF
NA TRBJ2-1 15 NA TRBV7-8 TGTGCCAGCAGCTTAGGCCAGCTCTCAGGCAATGAGCAGTTCTTC CASSLGQLSGNEQFF
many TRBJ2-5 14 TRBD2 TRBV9 TGTGCCAGCTCAGCGGGAGGGCCGGGAGAGACCCAGTACTTC CASSAGGPGETQYF
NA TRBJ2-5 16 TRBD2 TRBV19 TGTGCCAGTAGTATCGGACTAGCGGGAAAGAGAGAGACCCAGTACTTC CASSIGLAGKRETQYF
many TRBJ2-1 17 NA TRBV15 TGTGCCACCAGCAGAGCCTTTTTGGACAGTTCCTACAATGAGCAGTTCTTC CATSRAFLDSSYNEQFF
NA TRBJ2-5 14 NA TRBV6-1 TGTGCCAGTCGGGGCCTAATCAAGGGGGAGACCCAGTACTTC CASRGLIKGETQYF
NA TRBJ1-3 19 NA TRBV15 TGTGCCACCAGCTCACCTCCGGGGGCAACCGAGACCTCTGGAAACACCATATATTTT CATSSPPGATETSGNTIYF
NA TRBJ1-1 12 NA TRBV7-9 TGTGCCAGCAGCTGGGGAAGCACTGAAGCTTTCTTT CASSWGSTEAFF
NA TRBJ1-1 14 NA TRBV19 TGTGCCAGTACCCCAGACAGAGTGAACACTGAAGCCTTCTTT CASTPDRVNTEAFF
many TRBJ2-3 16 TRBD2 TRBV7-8 TGTGCCAGCAGCTCCATAGCGGGAGGGCCGGCAGATACGCAGTATTTT CASSSIAGGPADTQYF
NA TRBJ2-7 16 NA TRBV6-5 TGTGCCAGCAGTTACTCGGCCCTCACCAGCTCCTACGAGCAGTACTTC CASSYSALTSSYEQYF
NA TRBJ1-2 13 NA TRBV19 TGTGCCAGTAGTATTGGGGGCGGCTATGGCTACACCTTC CASSIGGGYGYTF
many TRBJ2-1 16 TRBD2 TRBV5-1 TGCGCCAGCAGCTTGGGGGGGACTAAGTTTGGCGATGAGCAGTTCTTC CASSLGGTKFGDEQFF
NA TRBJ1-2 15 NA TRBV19 TGTGCCAGTAGTATAGGCCAGGCGATCTATGGAGGGTACACCTTC CASSIGQAIYGGYTF
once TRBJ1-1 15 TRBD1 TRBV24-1 TGTGCCACCAGTGATCCCGGGACAGGGGTAAATGAAGCTTTCTTT CATSDPGTGVNEAFF
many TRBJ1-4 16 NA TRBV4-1 TGCGCCAGCAGCCAAGTGTCGTATAGGAGTGGTGAAAAACTGTTTTTT CASSQVSYRSGEKLFF
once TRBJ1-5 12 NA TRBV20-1 TGCAGTGCTAGATTCGGTAATCAGCCCCAGCATTTT CSARFGNQPQHF
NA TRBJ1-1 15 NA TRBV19 TGTGCCAGTAGTATAGCGGGCGGACCAAACACTGAAGCTTTCTTT CASSIAGGPNTEAFF
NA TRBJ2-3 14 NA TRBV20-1 TGCAGTGCTAAGGAATTCGCAAGCACAGATACGCAGTATTTT CSAKEFASTDTQYF
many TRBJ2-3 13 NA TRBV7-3 TGTGCCAGCAGCTTATTCGGGAAGGATACGCAGTATTTT CASSLFGKDTQYF
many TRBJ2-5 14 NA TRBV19 TGTGCCAGTAGTATTCGAGGGCGCCAAGAGACCCAGTACTTC CASSIRGRQETQYF
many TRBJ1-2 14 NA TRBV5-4 TGTGCCAGCAGCTTGAAGGGGGGCGGCGAAGGCTACACCTTC CASSLKGGGEGYTF
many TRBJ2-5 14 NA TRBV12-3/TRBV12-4 TGTGCCAGCAGTTCCGGACCGTTGTCGGAGACCCAGTACTTC CASSSGPLSETQYF
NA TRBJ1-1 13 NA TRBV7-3 TGTGCCAGCACTTATTACAGGGTATTTGAAGCTTTCTTT CASTYYRVFEAFF
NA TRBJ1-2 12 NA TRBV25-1 TGTGCCAGCAGAGTAGACCACTATGGCTACACCTTC CASRVDHYGYTF
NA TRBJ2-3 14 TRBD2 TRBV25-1 TGTGCCAGCAGTACGAGCGGGGGGAGGGATACGCAGTATTTT CASSTSGGRDTQYF
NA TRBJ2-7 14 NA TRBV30 TGTGCCTGGATAGCAAGCGGAACCTCCTACGAGCAGCACTTC CAWIASGTSYEQHF
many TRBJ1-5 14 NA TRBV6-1 TGTGCCAGCAGACTGGACAGTAGCAATCAGCCCCAGCATTTT CASRLDSSNQPQHF
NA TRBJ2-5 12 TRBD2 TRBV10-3 TGTGCCAGCAAGCGGGAGGCCGGGGCCCAGTACTTC CASKREAGAQYF
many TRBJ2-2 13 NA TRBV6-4 TGTGCCAGCAGTTCCGTTAACACCGGGGAGCTGTTTTTT CASSSVNTGELFF
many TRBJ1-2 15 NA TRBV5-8 TGTGCCAGCAGCTTGACGTACACGGCAGGGGAGGGACTCACCTTC CASSLTYTAGEGLTF